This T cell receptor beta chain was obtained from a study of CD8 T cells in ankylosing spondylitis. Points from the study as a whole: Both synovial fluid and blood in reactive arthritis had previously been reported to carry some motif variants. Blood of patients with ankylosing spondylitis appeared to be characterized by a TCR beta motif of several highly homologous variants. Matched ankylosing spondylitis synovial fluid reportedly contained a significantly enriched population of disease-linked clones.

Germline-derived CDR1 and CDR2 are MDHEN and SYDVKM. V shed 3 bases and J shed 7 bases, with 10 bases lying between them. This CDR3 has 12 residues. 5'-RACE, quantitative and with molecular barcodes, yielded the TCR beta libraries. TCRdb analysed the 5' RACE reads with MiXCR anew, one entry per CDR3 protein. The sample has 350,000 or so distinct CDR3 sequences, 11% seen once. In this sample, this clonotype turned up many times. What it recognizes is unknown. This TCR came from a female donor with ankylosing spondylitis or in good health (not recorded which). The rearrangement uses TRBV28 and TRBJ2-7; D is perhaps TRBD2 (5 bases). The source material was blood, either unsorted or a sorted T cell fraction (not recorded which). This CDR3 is CASSLRVEEQYF. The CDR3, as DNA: TGTGCCAGCAGTTTGCGGGTGGAGGAGCAGTACTTC.